The 7 T cell receptor beta chains below all came from one sample that was sequenced in a study of shared clonotypes between healthy human individuals (dated by TCRdb to 2020 to 2021). Libraries came from the immunoSEQ multiplex PCR assay. This immuneACCESS table, as held by TCRdb, lists in-frame sequences with V and J called but not all clones. Of the missing ones, under half trace to an unresolved V gene in checked studies; the others have no known cause. The sample table holds about 2 million clones, of which around 95% were seen once. The leading ten clones occupy 0.1% to 0.15% of the sample. The specimen sequenced was naive CD4+ T cells sorted from blood. This specimen's cell subset or site label, per the study, means: CD45RA+ positively selected. The receptors were gathered from a man between 18 and 29 years old in good health.

Concerning this clone itself: The junction differs from germline at one of its ends, possibly a read error. CDR3 in amino acids: CASSLAGTGRRLHF. As DNA, the CDR3 is TGTGCCAGCAGCTTAGCTGGGACAGGCCGAAGGCTCCATTTT. The V call is TRBV7-2, the J call TRBJ1-6; 8 nucleotides line up with TRBD1. The germline CDR1 and CDR2 sequences are SGHTA and FQGNSA. The CDR3 has 14 residues.

CDR3 coding DNA: TGTGCCAGCAGCTCAATCCTGACAGGGAAAAAAGAGACCCAGTACTTC. Protein product: CASSSILTGKKETQYF. The rearrangement joins TRBV5-6 to TRBJ2-5; 7 bases map to TRBD1. This CDR3 is built from 16 residues. CDR1 and CDR2 (germline): SGHDT, YYEEEE. V was pared by 3 bases and J by 3 bases, with 11 bases of the junction left unmatched.

The chain links TRBV7-2 to TRBJ1-5; tentatively, D is TRBD1 (5 bases). The CDR3 contains 15 residues. CDR1 SGHTA and CDR2 FQGNSA come from the germline V gene. With 1 base removed from V and 2 bases from J, the gap between germline ends came to 9 bases. The CDR3 DNA sequence: TGTGCCAGCAGCTTAGGAGGACATGGCAATCAGCCCCAGCATTTT. Protein product: CASSLGGHGNQPQHF.

This rearrangement joins TRBV18 to TRBJ1-6; no firm D call. Trimming took 4 bases from V and 7 from J, leaving 17 bases between them. Germline V gene lookup returns CDR1 KGHSH and CDR2 LQKENI. This CDR3 has 16 residues. CDR3 amino acids: CASSLNIGPGNSPLHF. The CDR3 nucleotides are TGTGCCAGCTCACTGAACATCGGACCAGGCAATTCACCCCTCCACTTT.

The rearrangement joins TRBV28 to TRBJ2-2; TRBD2 agrees at 9 bases. Losses at the gene ends were 5 bases for V and 5 bases for J; bases not matched to a gene: 9. This CDR3 is built from 16 residues. The germline CDR1 and CDR2 sequences are MDHEN and SYDVKM. In DNA form, the CDR3 reads TGTGCCAGCAGTCCACCAGGAGCGGGGGGAACCGGGGAGCTGTTTTTT. Its protein is CASSPPGAGGTGELFF.

In its sample, this clone was seen once. The DNA of the CDR3 is TGCGCCAGCAGCTTGGCCATGACAGGGGCAGATACGCAGTATTTT. Amino acid sequence: CASSLAMTGADTQYF. The chain carries TRBV5-1 and TRBJ2-3; the match to TRBD1 covers 8 bases. The CDR3 is 15 residues long. The germline CDR1 and CDR2 sequences are SGHRS and YFSETQ. Trimming cost V 0 bases and J 4 bases; bases outside gene matches: 4.

The chain carries TRBV7-2 and TRBJ2-3, with a possible D match to TRBD2 (6 bases). Trimming shortened V by 8 bases and J by 3 bases, and 24 bases separated the two germline ends. CDR1 is SGHTA, CDR2 FQGNSA, per germline. The CDR3 spans 17 residues. CDR3 DNA: TGTGCCAGCTCCCTTTCGTCGACTAGTAGCCTGACAGATACGCAGTATTTT. It codes for CASSLSSTSSLTDTQYF.